Below, 9 T cell receptor beta chains from the same sample are listed, as sequenced in a study of blood T cell repertoires in COVID-19. Only in-frame clones appear in the TCRdb table, and some are missing; sequencing was by immunoSEQ multiplex PCR. The top ten hold approximately 5% of the sample, which has about 100,000 clones, about 90% seen once. The specimen was peripheral blood. The receptors shown here come from a human donor in a cohort sampled during active COVID-19.

The rearrangement links TRBV27 to TRBJ2-7, with 7 bases that match TRBD2. Germline assignment: CDR1 MNHEY and CDR2 SMNVEV (reference sequence). V was clipped by 4 bases and J by 1 base; unmatched bases: 7. The CDR3 consists of 15 residues. CDR3 nucleotides: TGTGCCAGCAGTTCCTATGGCGGGGGATCCTACGAGCAGTACTTC. The encoded protein is CASSSYGGGSYEQYF.

The V and J genes are TRBV6-5 and TRBJ2-2; D possibly corresponds to TRBD2 (5 bases). The CDR3 is 15 amino acids. V was trimmed by 2 bases and J by 6 bases, leaving 13 bases between them. CDR1 MNHEY and CDR2 SVGAGI come from the germline V gene. The CDR3 DNA is TGTGCCAGCAGTTACATCCTAGCCGCTTCCGGGGAGCTGTTTTTT. Translated: CASSYILAASGELFF.

This sequence joins TRBV19 and TRBJ2-7, with D possibly TRBD2 on 5 matching bases. The CDR3 extends over 13 amino acids. Per the germline V gene, CDR1 is LNHDA and CDR2 is SQIVND (reference sequence). V was pared by 2 bases and J by 6 bases, with 11 bases between. CDR3 in amino acids: CASSIPSGSEQYF. The DNA of the CDR3 is TGTGCCAGTAGTATACCGTCGGGGAGCGAGCAGTACTTC. Filled out from reference TRBV19 and TRBJ2-7, the complete variable domain reads DGGITQSPKYLFRKEGQNVTLSCEQNLNHDAMYWYRQDPGQGLRLIYYSQIVNDFQKGDIAEGYSVSREKKESFPLTVTSAQKNPTAFYLCASSIPSGSEQYFGPGTRLTVT.

The chain is built from TRBV7-2 and TRBJ1-2; 9 bases align to TRBD1. J gave up 3 bases and V 3 bases, and 5 bases lay outside the gene matches. Germline V gives CDR1 SGHTA, CDR2 FQGNSA. The CDR3 is made up of 15 amino acids. The CDR3 spells CASSFRDRVDYGYTF. CDR3 nucleotide sequence: TGTGCCAGCAGCTTCCGGGACAGGGTGGACTATGGCTACACCTTC.

This chain links TRBV24-1 with TRBJ2-7, with 7 bases matching TRBD2. This CDR3 has 14 residues. CDR1 KGHDR and CDR2 SFDVKD come from the germline V gene. Trimming took 2 bases from V and 5 from J; bases not matched to a gene: 5. CDR3 loop: CATSDSPTSNEQYF. As DNA, the CDR3 is TGTGCCACCAGTGATTCTCCGACTAGCAACGAGCAGTACTTC.

The gene calls are TRBV23-1 and TRBJ2-1, with 10 positions matching TRBD1. TRBV23-1 is marked as an open reading frame, function uncertain. The junction had 10 bases not matched to a gene; V was cut back by 2 bases and J by 9 bases. This CDR3 spans 16 amino acids. The chain's CDR3 is CASSQLPGQGMPEQFF. In DNA form, the CDR3 reads TGCGCCAGCAGTCAACTTCCGGGACAGGGGATGCCTGAGCAGTTCTTC.

This chain joins TRBV12-3 or TRBV12-4 and TRBJ1-4, with 8 nucleotides matching TRBD1. Trimming took 3 bases from V and 7 from J; bases not matched to a gene: 1. The CDR3 is 13 residues long. CDR3 DNA: TGTGCCAGCAGTTTCGGACAGGGTGAAAAACTGTTTTTT. Its protein product is CASSFGQGEKLFF.

V gene TRBV6-2 or TRBV6-3 combines with J gene TRBJ2-7; the match to TRBD2 covers 13 bases. This CDR3 comprises 18 residues. J lost 3 bases, V lost 0 bases, and 8 bases had no gene match. CDR1 and CDR2 from the germline V gene are MNHEY and SVGEGT. CDR3 loop: CASSYSTSGRPSFYEQYF. DNA for the CDR3: TGTGCCAGCAGTTACTCGACTAGCGGGAGGCCCTCCTTCTACGAGCAGTACTTC.

The rearrangement joins TRBV28 to TRBJ1-5; D perhaps matches TRBD1 (6 bases). CDR1 and CDR2 (germline): MDHEN, SYDVKM. This CDR3 is built from 17 residues. The V and J ends lost 4 bases and 2 bases respectively, with 18 bases between them. The CDR3 protein is CASSSQQGRWGNQPQHF. In DNA, the CDR3 is TGTGCCAGCAGTTCTCAACAGGGCCGGTGGGGCAATCAGCCCCAGCATTTT.